Listed below are T cell receptor beta chains from one sample, sequenced in a study of beta chain features in type 1 diabetes. The method was immunoSEQ multiplex PCR; TCRdb's version includes in-frame clones alone and lacks a portion of them. The sample has fewer than 650,000 clones; 15% to 19% are singletons. The sequencing input was naive CD4+ T cells from blood. The receptors here all came from a man between 18 and 35 years old in good health. Each CDR3 is given with its conserved first and last residue. D genes are given only for firm matches.

V: TRBV9; D: TRBD1; CDR3: CASSLQTGGNTGELFF
V: TRBV29-1; D: NA; CDR3: CSVGGGGSTEAFF
V: TRBV7-9; D: TRBD2; CDR3: CASSLGLAGEVHNEQFF
V: TRBV11-2; D: TRBD1; CDR3: CASSPIWGWGQDNQPQHF
V: TRBV25-1; D: TRBD1; CDR3: CASKGQGKNIQYF
V: TRBV5-6; D: NA; CDR3: CASSLAVWVGNTEAFF
V: TRBV10-3; D: NA; CDR3: CAISGLSYNEQFF
V: TRBV19; D: TRBD1; CDR3: CASRYPGTGVHQFF
V: TRBV7-3; D: TRBD1; CDR3: CASSQEGRGHQPQHF
V: TRBV7-2; D: NA; CDR3: CASSLFPDTQYF
V: TRBV7-3; D: NA; CDR3: CASSLEGDTEAFF
V: TRBV6-5; D: NA; CDR3: CASGRDKNYGYTF
V: TRBV30; D: TRBD2; CDR3: CAWRGGVTQYF
V: TRBV19; D: NA; CDR3: CASRVWDYGYTF
V: TRBV13; D: TRBD1; CDR3: CASSVEQGTTEAFF
V: TRBV13; D: TRBD2; CDR3: CASSRPSGRATAEQYF
V: TRBV5-1; D: NA; CDR3: CASSYEQGNTIYF
V: TRBV5-1; D: TRBD1; CDR3: CASRRATGVNNEQFF